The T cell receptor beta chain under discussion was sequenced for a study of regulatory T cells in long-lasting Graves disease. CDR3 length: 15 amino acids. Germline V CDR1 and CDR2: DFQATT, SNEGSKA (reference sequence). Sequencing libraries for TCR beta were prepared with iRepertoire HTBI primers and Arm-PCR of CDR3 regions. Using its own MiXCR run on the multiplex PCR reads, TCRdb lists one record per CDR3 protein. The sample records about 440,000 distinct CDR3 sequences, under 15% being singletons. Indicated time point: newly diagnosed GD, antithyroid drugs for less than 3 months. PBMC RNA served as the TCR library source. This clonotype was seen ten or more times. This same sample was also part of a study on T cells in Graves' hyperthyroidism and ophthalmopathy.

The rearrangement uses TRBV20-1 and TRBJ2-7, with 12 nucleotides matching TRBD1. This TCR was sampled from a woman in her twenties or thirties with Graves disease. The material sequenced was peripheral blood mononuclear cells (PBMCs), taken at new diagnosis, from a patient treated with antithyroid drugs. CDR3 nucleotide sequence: TGCAGCGCAGCCGGGACAGGGGGCGATCCCTACGAGCAGTACTTC. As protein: CSAAGTGGDPYEQYF.